The following is a TCR beta chain sequence with its context. The antigen remains undetermined. The sample belongs to a study of human thymus T cells. Trimming took off 4 bases at V and 3 bases at J, with 16 bases between the two ends. CDR1 is SGHDT and CDR2 is YYEEEE in the germline V gene. The CDR3 has 15 amino acids. Surgeons resected thymus tissue during corrective heart surgery. Having corrective surgery for congenital heart defects, healthy Finnish infants were the ones who donated. Study-wide results and limits: Apparent bias marked the V and J gene usage of thymic and blood repertoires. Highly overlapping thymic repertoires among unrelated individuals were reported in related research.

The repertoire was sequenced with immunoSEQ multiplex PCR; TCRdb's copy has only in-frame clones and lacks some. Here the sample spans roughly 120,000 clones, around 94% being singletons. The TCR originated in a boy in the first two years of life with a congenital heart defect but otherwise immunologically healthy. The chain joins TRBV5-6 to TRBJ1-1, with D possibly being TRBD1 (5 bases). The sequenced sample consisted of thymus tissue. The CDR3 region has the DNA TGTGCCAGCAGCGTTGGTGGGGGAGGATACACTGAAGCTTTCTTT. It yields the protein CASSVGGGGYTEAFF.